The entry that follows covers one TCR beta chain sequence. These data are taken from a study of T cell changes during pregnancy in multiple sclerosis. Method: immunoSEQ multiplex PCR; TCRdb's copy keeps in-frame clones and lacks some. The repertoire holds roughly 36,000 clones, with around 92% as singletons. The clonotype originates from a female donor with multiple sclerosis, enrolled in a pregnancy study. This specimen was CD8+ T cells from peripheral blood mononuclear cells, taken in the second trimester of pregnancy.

CDR3 in amino acids: CASSLILLAGPTDTQYF. For the CDR3, the DNA is TGTGCCAGCAGTCTGATCTTACTAGCGGGACCCACAGATACGCAGTATTTT. The rearrangement links TRBV27 to TRBJ2-3; 10 positions agree with TRBD2. Germline V CDR1 and CDR2: MNHEY, SMNVEV (reference sequence). V dropped 5 bases and J dropped 2; count of bases not matched to a gene: 10. CDR3 length: 17 residues.